This is a list of T cell receptor beta chains from one sample in a study of blood T cell repertoires in COVID-19. Generated by immunoSEQ multiplex PCR, the TCRdb table keeps only in-frame clones and is missing some. The table has fewer than 350,000 clones, roughly 87% seen once. Specimen: peripheral blood. All receptors derive from a man between 25 and 39 years old with COVID-19, enrolled during active disease. CDR3s include the opening cysteine and the closing phenylalanine or tryptophan. The order of the fields is J gene, V gene, clone size, D gene, CDR3 DNA, CDR3 protein. The D gene is left open where the match is weak. Not all rows give a size; the values are once, few, many and, for expanded clones, a class.

TRBJ2-5,TRBV7-2,.,TRBD1,TGTGCCAGCAGCTTGACAGGGGGCGGGCAGACCCAGTACTTC,CASSLTGGGQTQYF
TRBJ2-7,TRBV7-3,.,TRBD1,TGTGCCAGCAGCGGGACAGGGGGTTACGAGCAGTACTTC,CASSGTGGYEQYF
TRBJ2-7,TRBV18,.,TRBD1,TGTGCCAGCTCACCTCTCGCTCCGGGACAGGGAACCGAGCAGTACTTC,CASSPLAPGQGTEQYF
TRBJ2-1,TRBV19,.,TRBD1,TGTGCCAGTAGGCCTGGGACAGGGAATTACAATGAGCAGTTCTTC,CASRPGTGNYNEQFF
TRBJ1-2,TRBV7-2,.,TRBD1,TGTGCCAGCAGCTTAGAACGGAACAGGGGCTATGGCTACACCTTC,CASSLERNRGYGYTF
TRBJ1-5,TRBV28,.,.,TGTGCCAGCAACCGGGGAGGACACCGGGGACAGCCCCAGCATTTT,CASNRGGHRGQPQHF
TRBJ1-4,TRBV19,.,.,TGTGCCAGTAGTTCCTCAGGGGCAACTAATGAAAAACTGTTTTTT,CASSSSGATNEKLFF
TRBJ2-7,TRBV6-2/TRBV6-3,once,.,TGTGCCAGCAGTTACTGGGAGGACTCCTACGAGCAGTACTTC,CASSYWEDSYEQYF
TRBJ2-3,TRBV3-1/TRBV3-2,.,.,TGTGCCAGCAGCCAAGAAGCCGCCGGAGGTACGCAGTATTTT,CASSQEAAGGTQYF
TRBJ2-7,TRBV7-9,.,.,TGTGCCAGCAGCTCCGCAAAGCAGGGCTACGAGCAGTACTTC,CASSSAKQGYEQYF
TRBJ1-2,TRBV15,.,.,TGTGCCACCAGCTCTAGGAAGGAGGGCAACTATGGCTACACCTTC,CATSSRKEGNYGYTF
TRBJ2-7,TRBV7-9,.,.,TGTGCCAGCAGCCCAGGGGGGATTTCATACGAGCAGTACTTC,CASSPGGISYEQYF
TRBJ1-1,TRBV7-9,.,.,TGTGCCAGCAGCTTAGCCTCCTCGAACACTGAAGCTTTCTTT,CASSLASSNTEAFF
TRBJ1-2,TRBV27,once,TRBD1,TGTGCCAGCAGAAATCCAGGGGGAGGCTACACCTTC,CASRNPGGGYTF
TRBJ2-7,TRBV7-9,.,.,TGTGCCAGCAGCTTGATAGCGGTCTCCTACGAGCAGTACTTC,CASSLIAVSYEQYF
TRBJ2-3,TRBV6-2/TRBV6-3,.,TRBD2,TGTGCCAGCAGTTACCCGACCGGGAAGGGCGGCGGGGGGGCAAGCACAGATACGCAGTATTTT,CASSYPTGKGGGGASTDTQYF
TRBJ1-2,TRBV7-9,.,TRBD1,TGTGCCAGCAGCCGGGGACAGGGGAACTATGGCTACACCTTC,CASSRGQGNYGYTF